This TCR beta chain was profiled in a study of blood T cell repertoires in COVID-19 (dated by TCRdb to 2019 to 2021). The study in broad terms: Collaborator samples came from the United States, Italy and Spain and covered acute and convalescent phases of COVID-19. The prospective study material was composed of cDNA or gDNA derived from T cells, B-cell-depleted T cells, or PBMCs. The dataset comprised deeply sampled blood TCRbeta repertoires from subjects exposed to, actively infected with, or recovered from COVID-19. The repertoires were released in a freely available public database meant as a resource for research on the immune response to SARS-CoV-2. The samples were drawn from the first 160 participants of the ongoing ImmuneRACE study and from under 1,500 subjects provided by 6 global collaborators. Sample metadata almost always included a de-identified subject ID, COVID-19 status, age in years and sex. Where available, HLA class I and class II types were obtained from metadata supplied by the sample provider rather than from assay-based typing.

TCRbeta CDR3 regions were amplified from genomic DNA by means of the immunoSEQ Assay, a bias-controlled multiplex PCR. On the authors' methods: Within the assay, amplification of reference gene primers was used to estimate how many nucleated cells each sample contained. To quantify the absolute abundance of each unique TCRbeta CDR3 rearrangement, sequence reads were collapsed and filtered. Productive Simpson clonality was computed per sample as the square root of Simpson's diversity index over productive rearrangements. Held by TCRdb, this immuneACCESS table contains in-frame sequences only and omits some clones. Under half of the omission traces to an unresolved V gene where checked; the cause of the rest is unknown. V and J calls and clone size are those listed in that table; D and trimming were worked out from the DNA. The sample data list roughly 160,000 clones, and 88% of these were observed just once. The ten biggest clones cover 20% to 30% of the sample.

A word on this clone: Its antigen is unknown. Base quality data are lacking; no much larger clone is found one base away.

Each collaborating institution followed its own protocols to collect whole blood in K2EDTA tubes. For TCRbeta analysis, collaborators shipped samples in one of three forms: frozen whole blood, isolated PBMCs, or DNA extracted from either of those sample types. According to the germline V gene (reference sequence), CDR1 reads LGHDT and CDR2 reads YNNKEL. The V and J ends are trimmed by 3 bases and 1 base, leaving 9 bases between them. The CDR3 has 14 amino acids, counting the end cysteine and phenylalanine. Just CDR3 DNA is preserved here, 42 bases in frame from base 1. Beyond this particular receptor, the publication reports: The amount of clinical and demographic metadata varied by source and participant and was provided uncurated.

This clonotype was obtained from a man aged 55 to 70 with acute or convalescent COVID-19. The sample taken for sequencing was peripheral blood. The chain is assembled from TRBV3-1 (or the pseudogene TRBV3-2) and TRBJ1-1, and possibly TRBD1, on 5 matching bases. The CDR3 here reads CASSHYDRNTEAFF. The DNA sequence follows: TGTGCCAGCAGCCACTACGACAGGAACACTGAAGCTTTCTTT.